The subject of this entry is one T cell receptor (beta chain). The record originates from a study of blood T cell repertoires in COVID-19. Produced via immunoSEQ multiplex PCR; TCRdb's table is partial and in-frame only. The table shows about 390,000 clones, with around nine tenths occurring only once. The TCR comes from a woman aged 45-65 years who had recovered from COVID-19. The sequencing input was PBMCs or T cells enriched from blood (not recorded which).

The CDR3 coding sequence is TGTGCCAGCATTGGGGCCACTCAGCCCCAGCATTTT. The encoded protein is CASIGATQPQHF. The V call is TRBV6-5, the J call TRBJ1-5; D may be TRBD1 (5 bases). The V gene's germline CDR1 is MNHEY and CDR2 SVGAGI. The CDR3 covers 12 residues. Trimming pared 7 bases from V and 6 bases from J, leaving 10 bases between.